This entry lists 25 T cell receptor beta chains sequenced from one sample in a study of T cell repertoires in cytomegalovirus infection. TCRdb fed the reads into MiXCR, producing one record per CDR3 protein. The table includes about 260,000 distinct CDR3 sequences, roughly 13% detected once. The sequenced material came from PBMCs. The receptor set was obtained from a human donor in good health (CMV status not recorded). Some clones in this sample may be carry-over from other donors' samples.

This clonotype was counted many times. The V call is TRBV7-9, the J call TRBJ2-1, with D possibly matching TRBD2 (5 bases). The CDR3 is 18 residues long. From germline, CDR1 is SEHNR and CDR2 FQNEAQ (reference sequence). V shed 1 base and J shed 0 bases, with 16 bases lying between them. The CDR3 sequence: CASSLDTRLAISYNEQFF. The CDR3 nucleotides are TGTGCCAGCAGCTTAGATACGCGGCTAGCCATCTCCTACAATGAGCAGTTCTTC.

This clonotype was observed many times. The chain carries TRBV6-2 or TRBV6-3 and TRBJ2-6; D unclear. The V end was cut by 8 bases, the J end by 1 base, with 6 bases between. The CDR3 consists of 13 residues. CDR1 and CDR2 (germline): MNHEY, SVGEGT. The CDR3 here is CASGVSGANVLTF. CDR3 in DNA: TGTGCCAGCGGAGTTTCTGGGGCCAACGTCCTGACTTTC.

This clonotype was picked up a small number of times. V gene TRBV7-9 combines with J gene TRBJ1-1; D uncertain. This CDR3 spans 15 amino acids. Germline assignment: CDR1 SEHNR and CDR2 FQNEAQ (reference sequence). V lost 5 bases and J 1 base, leaving 14 bases between the germline ends. In DNA form, the CDR3 reads TGTGCCAGCAGCCCGGACCCTACTAGGAACACTGAAGCTTTCTTT. Its translation is CASSPDPTRNTEAFF.

This clonotype was recorded many times. The chain has TRBV25-1 and TRBJ2-5; perhaps TRBD2 as D (5 bases). CDR1 is MGHDK and CDR2 is SYGVNS in the germline V gene. V was trimmed by 2 bases and J by 0 bases, leaving 7 bases between them. This CDR3 contains 14 residues. DNA of the CDR3: TGTGCCAGCAGTGAAAAGCGGTACCAAGAGACCCAGTACTTC. Its translation is CASSEKRYQETQYF.

This clonotype has at least ten counts. This chain links TRBV7-2 with TRBJ2-5, with TRBD2 as a possible D gene (6 bases). CDR3 length equals 13 residues. Germline V gene lookup returns CDR1 SGHTA and CDR2 FQGNSA. V lost 0 bases, J lost 14 bases, and 16 bases lay in between. The CDR3: CASSLATPAREYF. The CDR3 region has the DNA TGTGCCAGCAGCTTAGCCACCCCCGCGCGGGAATACTTC. Supplemented by reference TRBV7-2 and TRBJ2-5, the full variable domain reads GAGVSQSPSNKVTEKGKDVELRCDPISGHTALYWYRQSLGQGLEFLIYFQGNSAPDKSGLPSDRFSAERTGGSVSTLTIQRTQQEDSAVYLCASSLATPAREYFGPGTRLLVL.

In its sample, this clonotype was seen a few times. This chain links TRBV4-1 with TRBJ1-5; no definite D call. Between the trimmed V and J ends, which lost 4 bases and 3 bases, there was a span of 13 bases. There are 15 residues in the CDR3. CDR1 MGHRA and CDR2 YSYEKL come from the germline V gene. The CDR3 sequence is CASSPGLQPNQPQHF. The CDR3 nucleotides read TGCGCCAGCAGCCCTGGCCTCCAGCCCAATCAGCCCCAGCATTTT.

The V call is TRBV20-1, the J call TRBJ2-7; 8 nucleotides match TRBD2. The CDR3 length is 16 residues. The V gene end was trimmed by 0 bases and the J gene end by 6 bases; junction bases not matched to a gene: 13. The germline gives CDR1 DFQATT, CDR2 SNEGSKA (reference sequence). CDR3 amino acids: CSARDPASGPGSEQYF. CDR3 in DNA: TGCAGTGCTAGAGATCCCGCTAGCGGGCCAGGTTCCGAGCAGTACTTC.

This clonotype is a singleton in its sample. A read error may be the cause here, since a much bigger clone is one base away. V gene TRBV7-2 combines with J gene TRBJ2-5; D may be TRBD1 or TRBD2 (5 bases each). This CDR3 region has 13 residues. Germline V lookup: CDR1 SGHTA, CDR2 FQGNSA. V was shortened by 5 bases and J by 4 bases, with 11 bases between the two germline ends. CDR3 sequence reads: CTSSPLGRETQYF. CDR3 coding DNA: TGTACCAGCAGCCCCCTGGGACGAGAGACCCAGTACTTC.

The chain joins TRBV29-1 to TRBJ2-7; weak D call: TRBD2 (6 bases). CDR1 is SQVTM, CDR2 ANQGSEA, per germline. The CDR3 loop spans 13 amino acids. Trimming removed 4 bases at V and 1 base at J, with 11 bases between. This CDR3 is CSVVPRGSYEQYF. The CDR3 coding sequence is TGCAGCGTTGTCCCACGGGGGTCCTACGAGCAGTACTTC.

This clonotype was seen many times. The V call is TRBV20-1, the J call TRBJ2-5; 13 bases fit TRBD2. CDR1 and CDR2 (germline): DFQATT, SNEGSKA (reference sequence). V lost 5 bases and J lost 5; bases outside the gene matches: 8. The CDR3 runs to 15 residues. CDR3 in DNA: TGCAGTGCTGGGGGACTAGCGGGGCACATGGAGACCCAGTACTTC. Protein product: CSAGGLAGHMETQYF.

This clonotype turned up a few times. The CDR3 is CASSPGWVNTEAFF. CDR3 DNA sequence: TGTGCCAGCAGCCCGGGGTGGGTGAACACTGAAGCTTTCTTT. The gene calls are TRBV12-3 or TRBV12-4 and TRBJ1-1; D is ambiguous. The CDR3 is 14 residues long. V lost 6 bases and J lost 0, with 11 bases in between.

This clonotype was counted at least ten times. V and J are TRBV7-2 and TRBJ2-1; possible D gene TRBD2, 5 bases. Germline V gives CDR1 SGHTA, CDR2 FQGNSA. V was pared by 4 bases and J by 0 bases, with 10 bases between. CDR3 length: 15 residues. The DNA of the CDR3 is TGTGCCAGCAGCTCGGACTTCAGCTCCTACAATGAGCAGTTCTTC. As protein: CASSSDFSSYNEQFF.

This clonotype was detected many times. V usage is TRBV28 and J usage is TRBJ1-2; 7 nucleotides line up with TRBD1. Germline CDR1 MDHEN, CDR2 SYDVKM. Trimming cost V 5 bases and J 2 bases; bases outside gene matches: 5. The CDR3 has 14 amino acids. CDR3 in amino acids: CASSPPGQNYGYTF. The DNA for the CDR3 is TGTGCCAGCAGTCCCCCGGGACAGAACTATGGCTACACCTTC.

J is TRBJ2-7 and V is TRBV6-2 or TRBV6-3; 13 positions agree with TRBD2. Germline trimming cut 5 bases from V and 2 bases from J; bases unmatched to any gene: 15. Germline lookup yields CDR1 MNHEY and CDR2 SVGEGT. This CDR3 is built from 19 residues. This chain's CDR3 is CASSPPLRLAGGMTYEQYF. DNA of the CDR3: TGTGCCAGCAGTCCTCCTTTGAGACTAGCGGGAGGTATGACCTACGAGCAGTACTTC.

The gene calls are TRBV6-2 or TRBV6-3 and TRBJ2-5; D unresolved. Trimming removed 5 bases from V and 1 base from J, with 17 bases in between. The germline V gene encodes CDR1 MNHEY and CDR2 SVGEGT. The length of the CDR3 is 16 residues. The CDR3 DNA sequence: TGTGCCAGCAGTCCTCTAGGATCGCGTCTCCAAGAGACCCAGTACTTC. Translation gives CASSPLGSRLQETQYF.

A few counts support this clonotype. This chain uses TRBV10-3 with TRBJ1-1, with D tentatively TRBD1 (5 bases). CDR3 size: 13 residues. Trimming took off 6 bases at V and 1 base at J, with 9 bases between the two ends. CDR1 and CDR2 from the germline V gene are ENHRY and SYGVKD. This chain's CDR3 is CAIRLTANTEAFF. CDR3 DNA: TGTGCCATCAGACTGACAGCGAACACTGAAGCTTTCTTT.

The chain has TRBV12-3 or TRBV12-4 and TRBJ1-2, with unresolved D. The CDR3 loop spans 14 amino acids. Trimming took off 3 bases at V and 3 bases at J, with 11 bases between the two ends. The CDR3, as DNA: TGTGCCAGCAGTTTTTCGACGCAGTACTATGGCTACACCTTC. The encoded protein is CASSFSTQYYGYTF.

This clonotype has at least ten counts. The chain employs TRBV7-9 and TRBJ1-1; D is undetermined. The CDR3 has 15 amino acids. CDR1 is SEHNR and CDR2 is FQNEAQ in the germline V gene (reference sequence). With 4 bases removed from V and 1 base from J, the gap between germline ends came to 13 bases. The CDR3 spells CASSSRESANTEAFF. In nucleotides, the CDR3 is TGTGCCAGCAGCTCACGAGAATCAGCGAACACTGAAGCTTTCTTT.

This clonotype was counted a few times. V gene TRBV20-1 combines with J gene TRBJ1-5, with no clear D. Between the trimmed V and J ends, which lost 4 bases and 6 bases, there was a span of 19 bases. Per the germline V gene, CDR1 is DFQATT and CDR2 is SNEGSKA (reference sequence). This CDR3 spans 15 amino acids. This CDR3 reads CSANSGTAPGQPQHF. As DNA, the CDR3 is TGCAGTGCTAATTCCGGCACGGCCCCGGGTCAGCCCCAGCATTTT.

The V call is TRBV14, the J call TRBJ2-4; 9 bases align to TRBD2. Germline-derived CDR1 and CDR2 are SGHDN and FVKESK. This CDR3 spans 14 amino acids. With V trimmed by 4 bases and J by 9 bases, 7 bases remained unmatched. CDR3 sequence reads: CASSLQGLAAIQYF. DNA of the CDR3: TGTGCCAGCAGCCTACAGGGACTAGCCGCCATTCAGTACTTC.

The table lists this clonotype with a few counts. The CDR3, as DNA: TGCGCCAGCAGCTTTGGGGATACCGGTGGCAATCAGCCCCAGCATTTT. Translation gives CASSFGDTGGNQPQHF. This chain links TRBV5-1 with TRBJ1-5, with D unresolved. Germline CDR1 reads SGHRS; CDR2 reads YFSETQ. Trimming left V 2 bases short and J 2 bases short, with 14 bases between. The CDR3 extends over 16 amino acids.

This clonotype was counted at least ten times. The J gene is TRBJ2-5, the V gene TRBV7-8; D might be TRBD1 or TRBD2, each matching 5 bases. Germline assignment: CDR1 SGHVS and CDR2 FQNEAQ. Trimming removed 3 bases from V and 2 bases from J, with 10 bases in between. This CDR3 region has 14 residues. The CDR3 DNA reads TGTGCCAGCAGCTTTGCAGGGAGTCAAGAGACCCAGTACTTC. This translates into CASSFAGSQETQYF. The whole variable domain, remainder taken from reference TRBV7-8 and TRBJ2-5, is GAGVSQSPRYKVAKRGQDVALRCDPISGHVSLFWYQQALGQGPEFLTYFQNEAQLDKSGLPSDRFFAERPEGSVSTLKIQRTQQEDSAVYLCASSFAGSQETQYFGPGTRLLVL.

This clonotype was observed many times. In DNA form, the CDR3 reads TGTGCCAGCAGTCCACCCCCGGGACTAGCTTCGAATGAGCAGTACTTC. Protein sequence: CASSPPPGLASNEQYF. The chain employs TRBV6-6 and TRBJ2-7; 9 bases agree with TRBD2. The V gene end was trimmed by 5 bases and the J gene end by 7 bases; junction bases not matched to a gene: 15. Germline V gives CDR1 MNHNY, CDR2 SVGAGI (reference sequence). The length of the CDR3 is 16 residues.

This chain joins TRBV11-2 and TRBJ1-1; a weak D match, TRBD1 (6 bases). Germline V CDR1 and CDR2: SGHAT, FQNNGV. This CDR3 is 16 amino acids long. V was cut by 2 bases and J by 5 bases, with 18 bases left in between. CDR3 amino acids: CASSLLLGGGGTEAFF. The CDR3 region has the DNA TGTGCCAGCAGCTTACTTCTCGGTGGGGGCGGGACTGAAGCTTTCTTT.

This clonotype was picked up many times. This sequence joins TRBV7-8 and TRBJ2-5, with D tentatively TRBD2 (6 bases). Germline CDR1 SGHVS, CDR2 FQNEAQ. The length of the CDR3 is 17 residues. The V gene lost 5 bases and the J gene lost 5 bases, with 24 bases spanning the gap. The CDR3 is CASSVSRGTSPHETQYF. CDR3 coding DNA: TGTGCCAGCAGCGTGAGTCGCGGGACGTCGCCCCATGAGACCCAGTACTTC.